Listed below are T cell receptor beta chains from one sample, sequenced in a study of tissue T cells after allogeneic stem cell transplantation. Using immunoSEQ multiplex PCR, the repertoire was profiled, and TCRdb retains in-frame clones only, with some absent. The sample contains more than 20,000 clones, about 89% of which appear only once. This material consisted of blood, taken before transplantation. These receptors came from an older male donor who later had graft-versus-host disease after an allogeneic stem cell transplant. Each CDR3 is given with its conserved first and last residue. The order of the fields is D gene, J gene, V gene, clone size, CDR3 protein, CDR3 DNA. D genes are given only for firm matches. Clone size is stated in some rows and not others, as once, few, many or a class when expanded.

TRBD2,TRBJ2-1,TRBV7-3,.,CASSSAGGSRYNEQFF,TGTGCCAGCAGCTCAGCGGGAGGGTCTAGATACAATGAGCAGTTCTTC
TRBD1,TRBJ2-7,TRBV2,.,CASSDQGTVYEQYF,TGTGCCAGCAGTGACCAAGGGACAGTCTACGAGCAGTACTTC
TRBD2,TRBJ2-1,TRBV3-1/TRBV3-2,.,CASSPSGGSHEQFF,TGTGCCAGCAGCCCCTCGGGCGGGAGCCATGAGCAGTTCTTC
.,TRBJ2-1,TRBV7-9,.,CASTQNSYNEQFF,TGTGCCAGCACACAAAACTCCTACAATGAGCAGTTCTTC
.,TRBJ2-2,TRBV19,.,CASSGAGYWTGELFF,TGTGCCAGTAGTGGTGCAGGGTATTGGACCGGGGAGCTGTTTTTT
TRBD1,TRBJ1-1,TRBV12-3/TRBV12-4,.,CASSWTGSEAFF,TGTGCCAGCAGCTGGACAGGGTCTGAAGCTTTCTTT
.,TRBJ1-2,TRBV9,.,CASSVESSLRVYYGYTF,TGTGCCAGCAGCGTAGAATCATCCCTGAGGGTATACTATGGCTACACCTTC
.,TRBJ2-3,TRBV4-1,.,CASSQDLAVTDTQYF,TGCGCCAGCAGCCAAGATTTAGCGGTTACAGATACGCAGTATTTT
TRBD2,TRBJ2-4,TRBV11-2,once,CASSRLAGVLKNIQYF,TGTGCCAGCAGCCGACTAGCGGGAGTTCTCAAAAACATTCAGTACTTC
.,TRBJ2-7,TRBV2,.,CASTQESYEQYF,TGTGCCAGCACCCAAGAATCCTACGAGCAGTACTTC
TRBD1,TRBJ2-7,TRBV5-6,.,CASLSHLGQGASHEQYF,TGTGCCAGCCTAAGCCATCTTGGACAGGGGGCGTCCCACGAGCAGTACTTC
.,TRBJ1-6,TRBV6-1,.,CASSEGGRGNSPLHF,TGTGCCAGCAGTGAAGGCGGACGCGGTAATTCACCCCTCCACTTT
.,TRBJ2-5,TRBV6-2/TRBV6-3,.,CASSWAIQETQYF,TGTGCCAGCAGTTGGGCGATCCAAGAGACCCAGTACTTC
TRBD1,TRBJ2-7,TRBV5-4,.,CASSWSGTGGEQYF,TGTGCCAGCAGTTGGTCCGGGACAGGGGGCGAGCAGTACTTC
.,TRBJ1-6,TRBV19,.,CASSIYQGGKSPLHF,TGTGCCAGTAGTATATATCAGGGAGGGAAGTCACCCCTCCACTTT
TRBD2,TRBJ2-7,TRBV5-1,.,CASSHRLAGGSYEQYF,TGCGCCAGCAGCCACCGACTAGCGGGGGGCTCCTACGAGCAGTACTTC
.,TRBJ1-2,TRBV21-1,.,CASSKRDPRGTGQSNYGYTF,TGTGCCAGCAGCAAAAGGGATCCTCGGGGCACCGGACAATCTAACTATGGCTACACCTTC
.,TRBJ1-4,TRBV6-5,.,CASRRDLTGNEKLFF,TGTGCCAGCAGACGCGACCTAACCGGGAATGAAAAACTGTTTTTT
TRBD2,TRBJ2-3,TRBV15,.,CATSRDLLAGAADTQYF,TGTGCCACCAGCAGAGATTTACTAGCGGGAGCGGCAGATACGCAGTATTTT
.,TRBJ2-2,TRBV5-4,.,CASSSQGNTGELFF,TGTGCCAGCAGCTCACAGGGGAACACCGGGGAGCTGTTTTTT
TRBD1,TRBJ2-7,TRBV6-5,.,CASSSGQGGSEQYF,TGTGCCAGCAGTTCAGGACAGGGGGGTAGTGAGCAGTACTTC
TRBD2,TRBJ2-3,TRBV5-1,once,CASSLYSGSTDTQYF,TGCGCCAGCAGCTTATATAGCGGGTCCACAGATACGCAGTATTTT
TRBD1,TRBJ1-6,TRBV19,.,CASSTNLGQVNSPLHF,TGTGCCAGTAGTACCAACCTGGGACAGGTTAATTCACCCCTCCACTTT
.,TRBJ1-1,TRBV4-2,few,CASSSAGNTEAFF,TGTGCCAGCAGCTCGGCAGGGAACACTGAAGCTTTCTTT
TRBD1,TRBJ1-6,TRBV5-1,.,CASSLEPDRGGSPLHF,TGCGCCAGCAGCTTGGAACCAGACAGGGGTGGATCACCCCTCCACTTT
.,TRBJ2-3,TRBV18,.,CASSPPVITDTQYF,TGTGCCAGCTCACCACCGGTGATAACAGATACGCAGTATTTT
.,TRBJ2-1,TRBV7-9,.,CASSLSGLVWNEQFF,TGTGCCAGCAGCTTGAGCGGGCTAGTCTGGAATGAGCAGTTCTTC
.,TRBJ2-6,TRBV28,.,CASSSGGLGANVLTF,TGTGCCAGCAGTTCTGGTGGACTGGGGGCCAACGTCCTGACTTTC
.,TRBJ2-7,TRBV11-3,.,CASSTLKQGTNEQYF,TGTGCCAGCAGCACCTTGAAACAGGGAACCAACGAGCAGTACTTC
.,TRBJ1-6,TRBV10-2,few,CASSERYREKNSPLHF,TGCGCCAGCAGTGAGAGGTACAGGGAGAAAAATTCACCCCTCCACTTT
.,TRBJ1-3,TRBV28,few,CASSGEFGNTIYF,TGTGCCAGCAGTGGAGAATTTGGAAACACCATATATTTT